This T cell receptor beta chain originates from a study of regulatory T cells in long-lasting Graves disease. Time point indicated: newly diagnosed GD, antithyroid drugs for less than 3 months. Extracted PBMC RNA gave rise to the TCR library. This clonotype was detected many times. Arm-PCR of CDR3 regions and iRepertoire HTBI primers were the basis on which TCR beta libraries were built. Via MiXCR, TCRdb re-called the multiplex PCR reads, giving one row per CDR3 protein. Of roughly 520,000 distinct CDR3 sequences in the sample, 12% were seen once. From germline, CDR1 is DFQATT and CDR2 SNEGSKA (reference sequence). The CDR3 is 13 amino acids. Unmatched junction bases numbered 2, after V lost 0 bases and J lost 8 bases. This sample also appeared in a second study, on T cells in Graves' hyperthyroidism and ophthalmopathy.

J is TRBJ2-1 and V is TRBV20-1; the match to TRBD2 covers 9 bases. Sequenced here: peripheral blood mononuclear cells (PBMCs), sampled at new diagnosis, from a patient treated with antithyroid drugs. The source of this sequence is a woman aged 25-40 years with Graves disease. The CDR3 sequence: CSAREGLAYEQFF. CDR3 nucleotide sequence: TGCAGTGCTAGAGAGGGACTAGCATATGAGCAGTTCTTC.